Each of the 23 T cell receptor beta chains below was sequenced from the same sample in a study of T cells after yellow fever vaccination (dated by TCRdb to about 2019). Library preparation was by 5' RACE. TCRdb lists the instrument as Illumina HiSeq 2500. Using fastp trimming at Q25 and MiXCR clonotype assembly, TCRdb reanalyzed the public sequencing data and kept in-frame beta chains. Rows are combined by CDR3 protein, so each entry shows the most common genes and DNA. The sample includes 150,000 or so distinct CDR3 sequences, with 5.5% to 7.5% observed a single time. The leading ten clones occupy 2.5% to 3% of the sample. Taken with the paper, the label for treatment or condition translates to: live attenuated yellow fever vaccine strain. Sequencing used CD4+ T cells sorted from PBMCs, obtained 4 to 5 days after the first yellow fever vaccination. These receptors were collected from a man younger than 30 who received the YFV17D yellow fever vaccine.

This clonotype was counted between two and nine times. The chain links TRBV5-4 to TRBJ2-1; D may be TRBD1 or TRBD2 (5 bases each). Germline loops: CDR1 SGHNT, CDR2 YYREEE (reference sequence). The V end was cut by 0 bases, the J end by 12 bases, with 10 bases between. This CDR3 is 12 amino acids long. DNA of the CDR3: TGTGCCAGCAGCTTGGGGGGGTCTCGGCAGTTCTTC. Protein sequence: CASSLGGSRQFF.

This clonotype was seen ten or more times. The chain links TRBV29-1 to TRBJ2-7; perhaps TRBD2 as D (6 bases). The CDR3 extends over 13 amino acids. Germline lookup yields CDR1 SQVTM and CDR2 ANQGSEA. V lost 6 bases to trimming and J lost 2 bases, with 14 bases between them. CDR3 DNA sequence: TGCAGCGTGCGGGGTCGGGTCACCTACGAGCAGTACTTC. Translation: CSVRGRVTYEQYF.

This sequence joins TRBV7-6 and TRBJ2-1; no clear D. V was clipped by 3 bases and J by 6 bases, with 12 bases between them. The CDR3 spans 14 residues. The V gene's germline CDR1 is SGHVS and CDR2 FNYEAQ. CDR3 in DNA: TGTGCCAGCAGCTTCGTCGGCAGGCGCAATGAGCAGTTCTTC. It yields the protein CASSFVGRRNEQFF.

On this clonotype: One base away lies a much larger clone, so this may be a sequencing read error. The chain links TRBV23-1 to TRBJ2-7, with D possibly TRBD2 on 5 matching bases. TRBV23-1 is an open reading frame, and its role is uncertain. The CDR3 is 15 amino acids. V gave up 3 bases and J gave up 4 bases, with 16 bases separating them. The CDR3 DNA sequence: TGCGCCAGCAGTCAGTCGCAGGAAAGCGGTTACGAGCAGTACGTC. Its translation: CASSQSQESGYEQYV.

This clonotype was seen a single time. The CDR3 protein is CASTRGQETQYF. In DNA form, the CDR3 reads TGTGCCAGCACCCGAGGGCAAGAGACCCAGTACTTC. V and J are TRBV5-6 and TRBJ2-5; perhaps TRBD2 as D (5 bases). CDR3 size: 12 residues. V lost 6 bases and J 2 bases, leaving 8 bases between the germline ends. The germline gives CDR1 SGHDT, CDR2 YYEEEE.

This clonotype showed up many times. The genes are TRBV6-5 and TRBJ1-5; D uncertain. CDR3 length: 13 residues. V lost 4 bases and J lost 10, with 14 bases in between. Germline CDR1 and CDR2: MNHEY and SVGAGI. The CDR3 reads CASSFESTAPQHF. CDR3 sequence (DNA): TGTGCCAGCAGTTTCGAATCTACGGCCCCCCAGCATTTT.

Many counts were recorded for this clonotype. The J gene is TRBJ2-1, the V gene TRBV29-1, with 7 bases identical to TRBD1. Germline CDR1 SQVTM, CDR2 ANQGSEA. The CDR3 length is 14 residues. V was pared by 7 bases and J by 1 base, with 7 bases of the junction left unmatched. The CDR3 loop is CSDGQDNSYNEQFF. In DNA form, the CDR3 reads TGCAGCGACGGACAGGACAATTCCTACAATGAGCAGTTCTTC.

This clonotype occurred many times. In nucleotides, the CDR3 is TGTGCCAGCTCACCGCCCGTGCGGAAAGAAGCTTTCTTT. It yields the protein CASSPPVRKEAFF. The V call is TRBV18, the J call TRBJ1-1; D ambiguous. The CDR3 is made up of 13 amino acids. Germline V gene sequence: CDR1 KGHSH, CDR2 LQKENI. Trimming cost V 3 bases and J 8 bases, with 13 bases left between them.

This clonotype was counted ten times or more. The V gene is TRBV19, the J gene TRBJ1-5, with 12 bases identical to TRBD1. The CDR3 is 14 residues long. The trim removed 8 bases at V and 7 bases at J, leaving 6 bases unmatched. CDR1 is LNHDA, CDR2 SQIVND, per germline (reference sequence). CDR3 coding DNA: TGTGCCAGTGCCGGGACAGGGGGCCGACAGCCCCAGCATTTT. The encoded protein is CASAGTGGRQPQHF.

Only a few counts were recorded for this clonotype. The V gene is TRBV20-1, the J gene TRBJ2-5, with 11 bases lining up with TRBD2. With 5 bases clipped from V and 1 base from J, the junction kept 12 bases outside the gene matches. This CDR3 is 17 amino acids long. Germline V CDR1 and CDR2: DFQATT, SNEGSKA (reference sequence). Here the CDR3 DNA reads TGCAGTGCTGTCTCTAGCGGGGGGCCCGCCTTCCAAGAGACCCAGTACTTC. This encodes CSAVSSGGPAFQETQYF.

This clonotype has a count of ten or more. The chain has TRBV7-2 and TRBJ2-7; D gene ambiguous. This CDR3 region has 14 residues. V lost 1 base to trimming and J lost 0 bases, with 7 bases between them. Germline lookup yields CDR1 SGHTA and CDR2 FQGNSA. In DNA, the CDR3 is TGTGCCAGCAGCTTAGTCCCCGGCTCCTACGAGCAGTACTTC. It yields the protein CASSLVPGSYEQYF.

This clonotype has at least ten counts. The V and J genes are TRBV19 and TRBJ2-2; D gene ambiguous. The germline gives CDR1 LNHDA, CDR2 SQIVND (reference sequence). V lost 7 bases to trimming and J lost 2 bases, with 14 bases between them. This CDR3 is 15 amino acids long. The CDR3 here is CASMALGVNTGELFF. CDR3 coding DNA: TGTGCCAGTATGGCCCTAGGCGTTAACACCGGGGAGCTGTTTTTT.

The chain employs TRBV5-1 and TRBJ2-3; TRBD1 agrees at 9 bases. The CDR3 sequence is 15 residues long. V was pared by 5 bases and J by 0 bases, with 4 bases of the junction left unmatched. CDR1 and CDR2 from the germline V gene are SGHRS and YFSETQ. The CDR3 DNA reads TGCGCCAGCAGGCCACAGGGGGCGAGCACAGATACGCAGTATTTT. It codes for CASRPQGASTDTQYF.

The sample holds many counts of this clonotype. The J gene is TRBJ2-7, the V gene TRBV18, with D maybe TRBD2 (5 bases). The CDR3 has 15 amino acids. Germline-derived CDR1 and CDR2 are KGHSH and LQKENI. V was clipped by 2 bases and J by 1 base, with 12 bases between them. CDR3 sequence: CASSPGLDRSYEQYF. CDR3 DNA sequence: TGTGCCAGCTCACCAGGACTGGACCGTTCCTACGAGCAGTACTTC.

The chain joins TRBV7-2 to TRBJ2-7; D could derive from TRBD1 or TRBD2 (6 bases each). The CDR3 extends over 14 amino acids. The germline V gene encodes CDR1 SGHTA and CDR2 FQGNSA. V lost 5 bases, J lost 3 bases, and 14 bases lay in between. CDR3 sequence (DNA): TGTGCCAGCAGCGCCCGTAGGGGGGACTACGAGCAGTACTTC. As protein: CASSARRGDYEQYF.

Notes on this clonotype: A read error is possible here, since a much larger clone lies one base away. The V gene is TRBV4-2, the J gene TRBJ2-3; D perhaps matches TRBD2 (5 bases). This CDR3 comprises 13 residues. Per the germline V gene, CDR1 is LGHNA and CDR2 is YNFKEQ. Trimming left V 6 bases short and J 4 bases short, with 11 bases between. CDR3 amino acids: CASRLTSSDTQYF. In DNA form, the CDR3 reads TGTGCCAGCAGACTTACTAGTTCAGATACGCAGTATTTT.

Many counts were recorded for this clonotype. The CDR3 sequence: CASSLQRAEAFF. Written as DNA, the CDR3 is TGTGCCAGCTCACTCCAAAGGGCTGAAGCTTTCTTT. The rearrangement joins TRBV18 to TRBJ1-1, with D hard to call. Germline CDR1 reads KGHSH; CDR2 reads LQKENI. The CDR3 totals 12 residues. V was shortened by 4 bases and J by 6 bases, with 9 bases between the two germline ends. The full variable domain, in which reference TRBV18 and TRBJ1-1 provide the parts outside the CDR3, is NAGVMQNPRHLVRRRGQEARLRCSPMKGHSHVYWYRQLPEEGLKFMVYLQKENIIDESGMPKERFSAEFPKEGPSILRIQQVVRGDSAAYFCASSLQRAEAFFGQGTRLTVV.

The table lists this clonotype with many counts. The chain combines TRBV5-1 with TRBJ2-5; D tentatively reads TRBD1 or TRBD2 (5 bases each). The CDR3 sequence is 15 residues long. V was cut by 4 bases and J by 3 bases, with 16 bases left in between. The germline gives CDR1 SGHRS, CDR2 YFSETQ. The CDR3: CASSNYGTMEETQYF. CDR3 bases: TGCGCCAGCAGCAACTACGGGACCATGGAAGAGACCCAGTACTTC.

This clonotype was observed at least ten times. V usage is TRBV20-1 and J usage is TRBJ2-3, with 13 bases that match TRBD2. Germline assignment: CDR1 DFQATT and CDR2 SNEGSKA (reference sequence). This CDR3 contains 14 residues. With V trimmed by 5 bases and J by 4 bases, 3 bases remained unmatched. The CDR3 protein is CSAQTSGGPDTQYF. The CDR3 region has the DNA TGCAGTGCTCAGACTAGCGGGGGGCCAGATACGCAGTATTTT.

The J gene is TRBJ2-2, the V gene TRBV7-9; 7 bases fit TRBD1. Germline CDR1 and CDR2: SEHNR and FQNEAQ (reference sequence). This CDR3 spans 15 amino acids. The ends lost 5 bases at V and 4 bases at J; junction bases unmatched: 7. Here the CDR3 DNA reads TGTGCCAGCAGCCTGCAGGGGGTCGGCACCGGGGAGCTGTTTTTT. Translation: CASSLQGVGTGELFF.

There are many counts of this clonotype. V and J are TRBV6-5 and TRBJ1-6, with TRBD1 identical over 7 bases. With 9 bases clipped from V and 7 bases from J, the junction kept 15 bases outside the gene matches. CDR3 size: 16 residues. Germline V gene data show CDR1 as MNHEY and CDR2 as SVGAGI. The CDR3 region is CASTRTGLAVNSPLHF. CDR3 bases: TGTGCCAGTACCAGGACAGGTCTCGCCGTAAATTCACCCCTCCACTTT.

This clonotype was picked up a small number of times. The rearrangement uses TRBV24-1 and TRBJ1-1, with D possibly being TRBD1 (6 bases). Germline CDR1 reads KGHDR; CDR2 reads SFDVKD. The CDR3 spans 12 residues. V was trimmed by 5 bases and J by 8 bases, leaving 11 bases between them. CDR3 coding DNA: TGTGCCACCAGTGGTAGAACAGGGGAAGCTTTCTTT. Residues: CATSGRTGEAFF.

The gene calls are TRBV25-1 and TRBJ2-7; 10 positions match TRBD1. Germline CDR1 reads MGHDK; CDR2 reads SYGVNS. The CDR3 spans 15 residues. V lost 5 bases and J lost 5; bases outside the gene matches: 9. In DNA form, the CDR3 reads TGTGCCAGCAGTACCTTTCCGGGACAGGGGAACGAGCAGTACTTC. Translating it yields CASSTFPGQGNEQYF.